These 31 T cell receptor beta chains came from one sample sequenced in a study of cytomegalovirus exposure and HLA in healthy donors. The assay was immunoSEQ multiplex PCR, and TCRdb's table has in-frame clones only and misses some. The sample has hundreds of thousands of clones, approximately 82% seen once. Sequencing was performed on PBMCs. Receptors originate from a woman aged 18-30 years in good health and CMV-seronegative.

This clone has just one count. The chain uses TRBV7-3 and TRBJ2-1; 9 nucleotides agree with TRBD2. The CDR3 is made up of 21 amino acids. V trimming: 0 bases; J trimming: 0 bases; junction bases outside the gene matches: 15. CDR1 is SGHTA and CDR2 is FQGTGA in the germline V gene. CDR3 amino acids: CASSLTGSASGKFSSYNEQFF. The CDR3 nucleotides read TGTGCCAGCAGCTTAACGGGTTCCGCTAGCGGGAAATTCAGCTCCTACAATGAGCAGTTCTTC.

This clone showed up just once. The chain couples TRBV27 to TRBJ1-2, with TRBD1 as a possible D gene (5 bases). This CDR3 contains 15 residues. Germline V lookup: CDR1 MNHEY, CDR2 SMNVEV (reference sequence). Trimming took 7 bases from V and 4 from J, leaving 19 bases between them. The CDR3, as DNA: TGTGCCAGCACTCAACTACCGGGACGGAGCTATGGCTACACCTTC. Encoded protein: CASTQLPGRSYGYTF.

V and J are TRBV27 and TRBJ2-7; TRBD2 matches at 8 bases. Germline trimming cut 3 bases from V and 7 bases from J; bases unmatched to any gene: 5. The CDR3 is 13 residues long. Germline V gene data show CDR1 as MNHEY and CDR2 as SMNVEV (reference sequence). The CDR3 nucleotides read TGTGCCAGCAGTTTCGGGAGGGCCTGGGAGCAGTACTTC. Residues: CASSFGRAWEQYF.

This sequence joins TRBV25-1 and TRBJ1-1, with TRBD1 identical over 7 bases. The CDR3 is 17 residues long. The germline gives CDR1 MGHDK, CDR2 SYGVNS. Unmatched junction bases numbered 9, after V lost 1 base and J lost 1 base. The CDR3 is CASSESLHRGENTEAFF. Written as DNA, the CDR3 is TGTGCCAGCAGTGAATCACTGCACAGGGGCGAGAACACTGAAGCTTTCTTT.

The rearrangement links TRBV13 to TRBJ1-2; tentative D call: TRBD1 (5 bases). CDR1 PRHDT and CDR2 FYEKMQ come from the germline V gene (reference sequence). The length of the CDR3 is 17 residues. V was cut by 4 bases and J by 4 bases, with 22 bases left in between. CDR3 in DNA: TGTGCCAGCAGCTCGGAAGGCGAGGAGGGACTAGTCTATGGCTACACCTTC. This gives the protein CASSSEGEEGLVYGYTF.

To note about this clone: Other DNA sequences from this sample encode an identical CDR3 as well. The rearrangement uses TRBV2 and TRBJ1-1; D unclear. The V end was cut by 5 bases, the J end by 1 base, with 5 bases between. The germline V gene has CDR1 SNHLY and CDR2 FYNNEI. This CDR3 region has 12 residues. The CDR3 DNA reads TGTGCCAGCAGTTTGGGGAACACTGAAGCTTTCTTT. As protein: CASSLGNTEAFF. Based on the CDR3 plus reference TRBV2 and TRBJ1-1, the full variable domain is EPEVTQTPSHQVTQMGQEVILRCVPISNHLYFYWYRQILGQKVEFLVSFYNNEISEKSEIFDDQFSVERPDGSNFTLKIRSTKLEDSAMYFCASSLGNTEAFFGQGTRLTVV.

The V call is TRBV30, the J call TRBJ2-7; TRBD1 matches 7 bases. CDR1 is GTSNPN and CDR2 is SVGIG in the germline V gene (reference sequence). The CDR3 consists of 15 residues. V shed 2 bases, J shed 3 bases, and the junction held 10 bases outside the gene matches. CDR3 sequence reads: CAWSYGHDRVYEQYF. The CDR3 bases are TGTGCCTGGAGTTACGGCCACGACAGGGTCTACGAGCAGTACTTC. The full variable domain, its missing parts supplied by reference TRBV30 and TRBJ2-7, is SQTIHQWPATLVQPVGSPLSLECTVEGTSNPNLYWYRQAAGRGLQLLFYSVGIGQISSEVPQNLSASRPQDRQFILSSKKLLLSDSGFYLCAWSYGHDRVYEQYFGPGTRLTVT.

The rearrangement uses TRBV27 and TRBJ2-7; 7 nucleotides line up with TRBD1. The V and J ends lost 2 bases and 2 bases, in that order; junction bases with no gene match: 6. The CDR3 consists of 15 residues. The germline CDR1 and CDR2 sequences are MNHEY and SMNVEV (reference sequence). The CDR3 DNA follows: TGTGCCAGCAGTTTAAAGACAGGGAAAACCTACGAGCAGTACTTC. Translated, it gives CASSLKTGKTYEQYF.

The CDR3 DNA follows: TGTGCCTGGGCGGTCAAAGGCCAAGAGACCCAGTACTTC. Its protein is CAWAVKGQETQYF. The genes are TRBV30 and TRBJ2-5, with unresolved D. Trimming left V 5 bases short and J 1 base short, with 11 bases between. The CDR3 contains 13 residues. Germline V gene data show CDR1 as GTSNPN and CDR2 as SVGIG (reference sequence).

The V call is TRBV7-8, the J call TRBJ1-4, with D perhaps matching TRBD1 (5 bases). The germline V gene encodes CDR1 SGHVS and CDR2 FQNEAQ. The CDR3 spans 16 residues. Between the trimmed V and J ends, which lost 3 bases and 8 bases, there was a span of 19 bases. The CDR3 sequence: CASSLGIPGTREKLFF. The CDR3 DNA follows: TGTGCCAGCAGCTTGGGGATTCCAGGGACTCGGGAAAAACTGTTTTTT.

V is TRBV9 and J is TRBJ2-1; D remains ambiguous. V was clipped by 1 base and J by 5 bases, with 13 bases between them. Germline CDR1 and CDR2: SGDLS and YYNGEE. The CDR3 length is 15 residues. The chain's CDR3 is CASSVWQGTDNEQFF. Here the CDR3 DNA reads TGTGCCAGCAGCGTATGGCAAGGAACCGACAATGAGCAGTTCTTC.

The rearrangement uses TRBV30 and TRBJ2-7; 7 bases fit TRBD1. CDR1 is GTSNPN, CDR2 SVGIG, per germline (reference sequence). The CDR3 is 12 amino acids. V lost 2 bases, J lost 5 bases, and 3 bases stayed unmatched. The CDR3 DNA reads TGTGCCTGGAGTAAGGGGGCGAACGAGCAGTACTTC. Translating it yields CAWSKGANEQYF. Together with reference TRBV30 and TRBJ2-7, the CDR3 gives the full variable domain: SQTIHQWPATLVQPVGSPLSLECTVEGTSNPNLYWYRQAAGRGLQLLFYSVGIGQISSEVPQNLSASRPQDRQFILSSKKLLLSDSGFYLCAWSKGANEQYFGPGTRLTVT.

This chain joins TRBV10-1 and TRBJ2-7, with a tentative D call TRBD2 (6 bases). This CDR3 has 13 amino acids. Per the germline V gene, CDR1 is WNHNN and CDR2 is SYGVQD (reference sequence). The germline V and J ends were trimmed by 5 bases and 3 bases, with 11 bases remaining between them. This CDR3 is CASSRTGSYEQYF. In nucleotides, the CDR3 is TGCGCCAGCAGTAGGACCGGGAGCTACGAGCAGTACTTC.

V gene TRBV27 combines with J gene TRBJ2-2; D ambiguous. This CDR3 spans 12 amino acids. Trimming pared 5 bases from V and 5 bases from J, leaving 6 bases between. CDR1 MNHEY and CDR2 SMNVEV come from the germline V gene (reference sequence). The CDR3 protein is CASSVPTGELFF. The CDR3 region has the DNA TGTGCCAGCAGTGTACCTACCGGGGAGCTGTTTTTT.

The gene calls are TRBV11-2 and TRBJ1-1, with 9 positions matching TRBD1. CDR3 length: 16 residues. With 2 bases clipped from V and 0 bases from J, the junction kept 4 bases outside the gene matches. Germline assignment: CDR1 SGHAT and CDR2 FQNNGV. This CDR3 reads CASSLIQGAVNTEAFF. The DNA of the CDR3 is TGTGCCAGCAGCTTAATACAGGGGGCAGTGAACACTGAAGCTTTCTTT.

The genes are TRBV6-1 and TRBJ2-1; 7 bases align to TRBD2. Germline CDR1 reads MNHNS; CDR2 reads SASEGT. After removal of 2 bases from V and 5 bases from J, the junction contained 3 bases not matched to a gene. The length of the CDR3 is 14 residues. CDR3 nucleotides: TGTGCCAGCAGTGAAAGGACTAGTAACAATGAGCAGTTCTTC. Translation gives CASSERTSNNEQFF.

The V gene is TRBV7-8, the J gene TRBJ2-2, with D perhaps TRBD1 (5 bases). V was trimmed by 2 bases and J by 2 bases, leaving 6 bases between them. CDR1 and CDR2 from the germline V gene are SGHVS and FQNEAQ. The CDR3 runs 14 residues. Here the CDR3 reads CASSLQGNTGELFF. In DNA form, the CDR3 reads TGTGCCAGCAGCTTACAGGGAAACACCGGGGAGCTGTTTTTT. Using reference TRBV7-8 and TRBJ2-2 for the parts outside the CDR3, the full variable domain is GAGVSQSPRYKVAKRGQDVALRCDPISGHVSLFWYQQALGQGPEFLTYFQNEAQLDKSGLPSDRFFAERPEGSVSTLKIQRTQQEDSAVYLCASSLQGNTGELFFGEGSRLTVL.

The rearrangement links TRBV25-1 to TRBJ1-2, with 9 bases matching TRBD1. The V gene's germline CDR1 is MGHDK and CDR2 SYGVNS. The CDR3 extends over 14 amino acids. The trim removed 3 bases at V and 6 bases at J, leaving 5 bases unmatched. This CDR3 is CASSDTGGGNGYTF. The CDR3, as DNA: TGTGCCAGCAGTGACACAGGGGGCGGCAATGGCTACACCTTC.

The gene calls are TRBV11-2 and TRBJ2-3; D is perhaps TRBD2 (7 bases). This CDR3 has 17 residues. V lost 5 bases to trimming and J lost 2 bases, with 20 bases between them. CDR1 and CDR2 from the germline V gene are SGHAT and FQNNGV. For the CDR3, the DNA is TGTGCCAGCAGCCTTAGATGGGGCGGGGGCATCACAGATACGCAGTATTTT. Protein product: CASSLRWGGGITDTQYF.

The chain recombines TRBV18 with TRBJ2-7; D not resolved. This CDR3 comprises 13 residues. The germline gives CDR1 KGHSH, CDR2 LQKENI. V was shortened by 5 bases and J by 5 bases, with 13 bases between the two germline ends. The CDR3 reads CASSSTLSHEQYF. For the CDR3, the DNA is TGTGCCAGCTCATCGACCCTGAGCCACGAGCAGTACTTC.

The chain uses TRBV2 and TRBJ1-6; 11 nucleotides line up with TRBD1. CDR3 length: 15 residues. The germline V gene has CDR1 SNHLY and CDR2 FYNNEI. Trimming took 4 bases from V and 10 from J; bases not matched to a gene: 6. CDR3 coding DNA: TGTGCCAGCAGTGCGATGGGACAGGGGGACTCACCCCTCCACTTT. Protein product: CASSAMGQGDSPLHF. Based on the CDR3 plus reference TRBV2 and TRBJ1-6, the full variable domain is EPEVTQTPSHQVTQMGQEVILRCVPISNHLYFYWYRQILGQKVEFLVSFYNNEISEKSEIFDDQFSVERPDGSNFTLKIRSTKLEDSAMYFCASSAMGQGDSPLHFGNGTRLTVT.

V is TRBV28 and J is TRBJ2-7, with D maybe TRBD2 (6 bases). V dropped 6 bases and J dropped 3 bases, with 15 bases sitting between them. Per germline, CDR1 MDHEN and CDR2 SYDVKM. CDR3 size: 14 residues. CDR3: CASRRAGLIYEQYF. The CDR3 coding sequence is TGTGCCAGCAGGCGAGCGGGCCTCATCTACGAGCAGTACTTC.

CDR3 bases: TGCGCCAGCTACGGTCCAGCGGTCACAGATACGCAGTATTTT. The encoded protein is CASYGPAVTDTQYF. This chain joins TRBV5-1 and TRBJ2-3, with D tentatively TRBD2 (5 bases). Germline-derived CDR1 and CDR2 are SGHRS and YFSETQ. V lost 7 bases and J 2 bases, leaving 14 bases between the germline ends. This CDR3 comprises 14 residues.

This rearrangement joins TRBV7-6 to TRBJ2-1; 15 nucleotides align to TRBD2. Looked up from germline, CDR1 is SGHVS and CDR2 is FNYEAQ. V dropped 1 base and J dropped 9; count of bases not matched to a gene: 10. The CDR3 sequence is 18 residues long. The CDR3 bases are TGTGCCAGCAGCTTAGGGTATAGGACTAGCGGGGGGGCCTCTGAGCAGTTCTTC. It translates to CASSLGYRTSGGASEQFF.

The chain employs TRBV28 and TRBJ2-5; a possible D gene is TRBD2 (6 bases). CDR1 and CDR2 (germline): MDHEN, SYDVKM. Trimming took off 1 base at V and 1 base at J, with 16 bases between the two ends. The CDR3 length is 17 residues. The CDR3 DNA follows: TGTGCCAGCAGTTTATCCACCCCGGGACTCGCCCAAGAGACCCAGTACTTC. It codes for CASSLSTPGLAQETQYF.

Turning to this clone: The junction differs from germline at one of its ends, possibly a read error. The V gene is TRBV7-8, the J gene TRBJ2-1, with 12 positions matching TRBD2. The V gene's germline CDR1 is SGHVS and CDR2 FQNEAQ. CDR3 length equals 17 residues. The CDR3 nucleotides read TGTGCCAGCGGCTTAGGACTAGCGGGATCCCAACGAGGTGAGCAGTTCTTC. Residues: CASGLGLAGSQRGEQFF. Full variable domain (outside the CDR3, taken from reference TRBV7-8 and TRBJ2-1): GAGVSQSPRYKVAKRGQDVALRCDPISGHVSLFWYQQALGQGPEFLTYFQNEAQLDKSGLPSDRFFAERPEGSVSTLKIQRTQQEDSAVYLCASGLGLAGSQRGEQFFGPGTRLTVL.

This sequence joins TRBV18 and TRBJ2-7, with 11 bases identical to TRBD2. Germline CDR1 KGHSH, CDR2 LQKENI. V dropped 8 bases and J dropped 6; count of bases not matched to a gene: 9. There are 14 residues in the CDR3. CDR3 sequence (DNA): TGTGCCAGCCTGCAGACTAGCGGGACTATCGAGCAGTACTTC. Residues: CASLQTSGTIEQYF.

This chain connects TRBV12-5 to TRBJ2-3; weak D call: TRBD2 (6 bases). Germline lookup yields CDR1 LGHNT and CDR2 FRNRAP. Trimming took 4 bases from V and 0 from J, leaving 14 bases between them. The CDR3 sequence is 16 residues long. For the CDR3, the DNA is TGTGCTAGTGGTTCGGGACTTACTACTAGCACAGATACGCAGTATTTT. This translates into CASGSGLTTSTDTQYF.

The J gene is TRBJ2-5, the V gene TRBV27; D remains ambiguous. V lost 1 base and J lost 1, with 10 bases in between. Germline-derived CDR1 and CDR2 are MNHEY and SMNVEV (reference sequence). The CDR3 has 15 amino acids. For the CDR3, the DNA is TGTGCCAGCAGTTTATTTGGTCAGTTCCAAGAGACCCAGTACTTC. Protein sequence: CASSLFGQFQETQYF.

The rearrangement joins TRBV18 to TRBJ1-2, with unresolved D. The germline CDR1 and CDR2 sequences are KGHSH and LQKENI. The CDR3 is 13 amino acids. Deletions cut 4 bases from V and 4 bases from J, with 10 bases between. CDR3 coding DNA: TGTGCCAGCTCACGCGACGTTGGCTATGGCTACACCTTC. Protein product: CASSRDVGYGYTF.

CDR3 protein: CASSAPLGGGGESREQFF. In DNA, the CDR3 is TGTGCCAGCAGCGCTCCCTTAGGTGGGGGAGGGGAGTCGCGGGAGCAGTTCTTC. The rearrangement uses TRBV9 and TRBJ2-1; 7 positions agree with TRBD2. CDR1 and CDR2 from the germline V gene are SGDLS and YYNGEE. The ends lost 3 bases at V and 10 bases at J; junction bases unmatched: 22. This CDR3 has 18 residues.